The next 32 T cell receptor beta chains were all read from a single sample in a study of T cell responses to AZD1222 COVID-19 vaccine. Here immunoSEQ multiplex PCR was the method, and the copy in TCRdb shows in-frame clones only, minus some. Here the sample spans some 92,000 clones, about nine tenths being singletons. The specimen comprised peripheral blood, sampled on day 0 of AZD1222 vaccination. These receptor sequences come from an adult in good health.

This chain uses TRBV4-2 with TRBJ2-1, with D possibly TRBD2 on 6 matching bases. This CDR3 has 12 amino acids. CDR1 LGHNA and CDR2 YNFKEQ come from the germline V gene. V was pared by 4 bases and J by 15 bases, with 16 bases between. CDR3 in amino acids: CASSPGRRVRFF. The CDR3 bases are TGTGCCAGCAGCCCAGGGAGGAGGGTGCGGTTCTTC.

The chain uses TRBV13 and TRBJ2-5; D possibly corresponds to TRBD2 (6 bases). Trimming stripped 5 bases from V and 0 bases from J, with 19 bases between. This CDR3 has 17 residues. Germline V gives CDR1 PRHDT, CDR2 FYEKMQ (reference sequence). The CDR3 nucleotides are TGTGCCAGCAGCCCTAACCCCGGGGGATCGTACCAAGAGACCCAGTACTTC. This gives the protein CASSPNPGGSYQETQYF.

CDR3: CASSDRGTGPNNEQFF. The CDR3 region has the DNA TGTGCCAGCAGTGACCGTGGGACAGGGCCGAACAATGAGCAGTTCTTC. V and J are TRBV6-4 and TRBJ2-1; 9 bases match TRBD1. From germline, CDR1 is MRHNA and CDR2 SNTAGT. This CDR3 region has 16 residues. After removal of 2 bases from V and 5 bases from J, the junction contained 7 bases not matched to a gene.

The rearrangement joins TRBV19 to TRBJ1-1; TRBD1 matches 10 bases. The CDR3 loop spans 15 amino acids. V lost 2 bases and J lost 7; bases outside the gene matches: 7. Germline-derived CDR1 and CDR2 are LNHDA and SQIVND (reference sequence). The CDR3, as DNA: TGTGCCAGTAGTATAACCGACAGGGGGCTTATTGAAGCTTTCTTT. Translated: CASSITDRGLIEAFF.

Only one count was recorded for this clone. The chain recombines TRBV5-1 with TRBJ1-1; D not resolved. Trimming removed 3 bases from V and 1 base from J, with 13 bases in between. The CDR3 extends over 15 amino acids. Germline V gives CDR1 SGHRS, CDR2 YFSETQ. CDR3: CASSSSQPGNTEAFF. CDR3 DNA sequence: TGCGCCAGCAGCTCGTCACAGCCGGGGAACACTGAAGCTTTCTTT.

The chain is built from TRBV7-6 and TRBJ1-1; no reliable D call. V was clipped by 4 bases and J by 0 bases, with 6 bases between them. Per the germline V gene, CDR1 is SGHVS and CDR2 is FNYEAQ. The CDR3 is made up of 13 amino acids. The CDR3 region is CASSSQMNTEAFF. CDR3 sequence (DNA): TGTGCCAGCAGCTCTCAGATGAACACTGAAGCTTTCTTT.

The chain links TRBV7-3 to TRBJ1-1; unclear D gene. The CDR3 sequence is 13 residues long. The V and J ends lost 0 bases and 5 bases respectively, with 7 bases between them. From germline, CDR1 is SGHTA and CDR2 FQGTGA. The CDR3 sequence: CASSLTGQTEAFF. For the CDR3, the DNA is TGTGCCAGCAGCTTAACAGGGCAGACTGAAGCTTTCTTT.

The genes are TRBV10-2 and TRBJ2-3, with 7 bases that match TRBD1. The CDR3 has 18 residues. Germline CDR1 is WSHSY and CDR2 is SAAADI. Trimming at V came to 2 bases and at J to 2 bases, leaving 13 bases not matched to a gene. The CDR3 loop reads CASSEGAEGAGFTDTQYF. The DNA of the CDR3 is TGCGCCAGCAGTGAGGGGGCAGAGGGGGCAGGCTTCACAGATACGCAGTATTTT.

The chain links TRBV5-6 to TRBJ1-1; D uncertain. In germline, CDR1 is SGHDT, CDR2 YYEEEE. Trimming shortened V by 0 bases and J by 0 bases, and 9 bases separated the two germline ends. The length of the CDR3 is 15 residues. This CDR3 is CASSLAPGLNTEAFF. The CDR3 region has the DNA TGTGCCAGCAGCTTGGCCCCGGGATTGAACACTGAAGCTTTCTTT.

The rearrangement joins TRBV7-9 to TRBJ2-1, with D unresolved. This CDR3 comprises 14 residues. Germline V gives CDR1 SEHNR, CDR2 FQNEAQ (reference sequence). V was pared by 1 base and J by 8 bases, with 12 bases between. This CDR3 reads CASSLEGFGHEQFF. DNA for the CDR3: TGTGCCAGCAGCTTAGAAGGTTTTGGCCATGAGCAGTTCTTC.

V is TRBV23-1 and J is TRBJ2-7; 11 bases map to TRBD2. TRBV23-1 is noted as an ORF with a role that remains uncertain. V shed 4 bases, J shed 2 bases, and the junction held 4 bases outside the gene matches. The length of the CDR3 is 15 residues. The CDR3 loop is CASSPGLAAPYEQYF. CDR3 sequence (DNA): TGCGCCAGCAGTCCGGGACTAGCGGCCCCCTACGAGCAGTACTTC.

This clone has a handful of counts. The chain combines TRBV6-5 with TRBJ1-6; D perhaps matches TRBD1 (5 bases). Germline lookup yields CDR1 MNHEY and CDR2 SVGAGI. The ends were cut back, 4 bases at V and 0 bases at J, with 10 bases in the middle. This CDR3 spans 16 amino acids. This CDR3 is CASSSPDSSYNSPLHF. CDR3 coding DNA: TGTGCCAGCAGTTCCCCCGACAGCTCCTATAATTCACCCCTCCACTTT.

CDR3 nucleotides: TGTGCCAGCTCACCGACAGGGTTTCCCACTGAAGCTTTCTTT. Translation: CASSPTGFPTEAFF. The V gene is TRBV18, the J gene TRBJ1-1; 7 nucleotides match TRBD1. Germline V CDR1 and CDR2: KGHSH, LQKENI. The CDR3 loop spans 14 amino acids. J was trimmed by 4 bases and V by 3 bases; bases with no gene match: 5.

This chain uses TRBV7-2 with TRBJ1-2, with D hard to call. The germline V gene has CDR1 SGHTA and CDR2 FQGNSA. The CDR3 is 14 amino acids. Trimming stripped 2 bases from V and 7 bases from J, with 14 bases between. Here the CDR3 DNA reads TGTGCCAGCAGCTTATCCGGCTTCAGCAGTGGCTACACCTTC. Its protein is CASSLSGFSSGYTF. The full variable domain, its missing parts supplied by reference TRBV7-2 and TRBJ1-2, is GAGVSQSPSNKVTEKGKDVELRCDPISGHTALYWYRQSLGQGLEFLIYFQGNSAPDKSGLPSDRFSAERTGGSVSTLTIQRTQQEDSAVYLCASSLSGFSSGYTFGSGTRLTVV.

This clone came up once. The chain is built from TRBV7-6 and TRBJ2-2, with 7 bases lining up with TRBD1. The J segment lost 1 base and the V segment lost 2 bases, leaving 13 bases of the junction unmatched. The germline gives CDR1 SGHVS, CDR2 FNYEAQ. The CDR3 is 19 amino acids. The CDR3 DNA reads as TGTGCCAGCAGCTTATTCGCGCCCACCGGGACAGTGAACACCGGGGAGCTGTTTTTT. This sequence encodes CASSLFAPTGTVNTGELFF.

DNA for the CDR3: TGTGCCAGCAGCTTAGCGAGGACAGCGGACGGTTTTGGAGCTTTCTTT. Amino acid sequence: CASSLARTADGFGAFF. The rearrangement links TRBV7-9 to TRBJ1-1; tentative D call: TRBD1 (6 bases). Trimming took 0 bases from V and 10 from J, leaving 21 bases between them. In germline, CDR1 is SEHNR, CDR2 FQNEAQ (reference sequence). The CDR3 extends over 16 amino acids.

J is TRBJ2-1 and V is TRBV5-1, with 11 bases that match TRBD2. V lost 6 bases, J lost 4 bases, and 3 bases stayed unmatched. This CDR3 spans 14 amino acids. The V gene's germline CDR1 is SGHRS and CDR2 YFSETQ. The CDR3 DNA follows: TGCGCCAGCAAGTTAGCGGGAGGGTACAATGAGCAGTTCTTC. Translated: CASKLAGGYNEQFF.

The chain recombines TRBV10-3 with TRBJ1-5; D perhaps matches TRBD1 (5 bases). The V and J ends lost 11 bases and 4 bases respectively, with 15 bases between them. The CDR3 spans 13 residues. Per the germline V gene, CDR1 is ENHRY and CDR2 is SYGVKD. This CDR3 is CALGGTPNQPQHF. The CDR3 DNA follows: TGTGCCCTCGGGGGGACCCCAAATCAGCCCCAGCATTTT.

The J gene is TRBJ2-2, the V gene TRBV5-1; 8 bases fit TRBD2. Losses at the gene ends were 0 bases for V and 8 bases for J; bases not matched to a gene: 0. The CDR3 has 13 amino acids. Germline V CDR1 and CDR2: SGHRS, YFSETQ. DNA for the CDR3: TGCGCCAGCAGCTTGGGACTAGCGGGGGAGCTGTTTTTT. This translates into CASSLGLAGELFF.

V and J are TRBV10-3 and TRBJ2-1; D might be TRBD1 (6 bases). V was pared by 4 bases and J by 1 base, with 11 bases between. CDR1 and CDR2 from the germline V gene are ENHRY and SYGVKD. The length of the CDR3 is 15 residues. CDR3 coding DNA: TGTGCCATCAGTGCCCTCAGGGGATCCTACAATGAGCAGTTCTTC. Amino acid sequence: CAISALRGSYNEQFF.

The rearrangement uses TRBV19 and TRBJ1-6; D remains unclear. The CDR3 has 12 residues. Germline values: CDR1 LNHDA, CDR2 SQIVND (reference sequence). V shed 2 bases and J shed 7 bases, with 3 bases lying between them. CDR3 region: CASSISNSPLHF. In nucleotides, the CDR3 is TGTGCCAGTAGTATAAGCAATTCACCCCTCCACTTT.

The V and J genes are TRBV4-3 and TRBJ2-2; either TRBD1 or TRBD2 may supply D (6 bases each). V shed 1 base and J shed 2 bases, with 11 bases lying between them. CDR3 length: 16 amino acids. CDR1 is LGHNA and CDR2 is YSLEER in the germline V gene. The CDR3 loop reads CASSQAPGANTGELFF. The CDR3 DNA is TGCGCCAGCAGCCAAGCCCCGGGGGCTAACACCGGGGAGCTGTTTTTT.

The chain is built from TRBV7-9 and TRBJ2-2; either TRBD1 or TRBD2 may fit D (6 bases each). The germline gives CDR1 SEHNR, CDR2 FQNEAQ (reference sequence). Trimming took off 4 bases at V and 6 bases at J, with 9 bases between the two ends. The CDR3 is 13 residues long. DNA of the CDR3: TGTGCCAGCAGCTCCGGGGGCGCCGGGGAGCTGTTTTTT. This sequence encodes CASSSGGAGELFF.

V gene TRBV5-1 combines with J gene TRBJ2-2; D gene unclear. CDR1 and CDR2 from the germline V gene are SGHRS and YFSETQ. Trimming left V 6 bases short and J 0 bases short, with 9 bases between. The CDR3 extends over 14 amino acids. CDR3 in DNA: TGCGCCAGCACCGGTCAGCCGAACACCGGGGAGCTGTTTTTT. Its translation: CASTGQPNTGELFF.

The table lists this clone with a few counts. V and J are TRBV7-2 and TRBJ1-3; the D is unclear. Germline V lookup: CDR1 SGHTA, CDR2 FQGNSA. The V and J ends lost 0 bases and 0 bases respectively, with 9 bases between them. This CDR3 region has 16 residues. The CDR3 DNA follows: TGTGCCAGCAGCTTAGCGATGCCGAGCTCTGGAAACACCATATATTTT. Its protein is CASSLAMPSSGNTIYF. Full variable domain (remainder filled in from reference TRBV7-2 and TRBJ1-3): GAGVSQSPSNKVTEKGKDVELRCDPISGHTALYWYRQSLGQGLEFLIYFQGNSAPDKSGLPSDRFSAERTGGSVSTLTIQRTQQEDSAVYLCASSLAMPSSGNTIYFGEGSWLTVV.

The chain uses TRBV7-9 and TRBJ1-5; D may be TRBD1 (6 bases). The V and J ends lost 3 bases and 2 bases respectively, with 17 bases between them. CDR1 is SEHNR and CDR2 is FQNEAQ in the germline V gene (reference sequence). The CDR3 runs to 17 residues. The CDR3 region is CASSLGAGRGRNQPQHF. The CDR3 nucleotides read TGTGCCAGCAGCTTGGGCGCGGGCAGGGGACGCAATCAGCCCCAGCATTTT.

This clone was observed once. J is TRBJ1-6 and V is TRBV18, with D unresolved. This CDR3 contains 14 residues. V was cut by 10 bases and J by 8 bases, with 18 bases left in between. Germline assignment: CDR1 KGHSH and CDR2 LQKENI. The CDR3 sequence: CATTLRPADSPLHF. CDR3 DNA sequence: TGTGCCACCACTCTAAGGCCAGCAGATTCACCCCTCCACTTT.

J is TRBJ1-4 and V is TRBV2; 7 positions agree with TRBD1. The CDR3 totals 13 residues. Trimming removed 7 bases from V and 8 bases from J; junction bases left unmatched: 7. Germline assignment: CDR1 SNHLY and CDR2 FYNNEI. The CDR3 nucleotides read TGTGCCAGCATGAACAGGGGAGACGAAAAACTGTTTTTT. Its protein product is CASMNRGDEKLFF.

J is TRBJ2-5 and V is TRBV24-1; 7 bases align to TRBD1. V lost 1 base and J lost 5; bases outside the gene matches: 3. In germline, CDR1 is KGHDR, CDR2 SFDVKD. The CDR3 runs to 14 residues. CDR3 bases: TGTGCCACCAGTGATTTCCAGGACAGGGAGACCCAGTACTTC. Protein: CATSDFQDRETQYF.

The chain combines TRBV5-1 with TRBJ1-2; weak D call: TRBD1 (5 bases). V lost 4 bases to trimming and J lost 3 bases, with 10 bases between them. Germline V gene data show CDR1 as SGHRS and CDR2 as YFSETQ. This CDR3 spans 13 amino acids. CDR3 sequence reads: CASSKTVDYGYTF. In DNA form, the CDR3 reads TGCGCCAGCAGCAAGACAGTGGACTATGGCTACACCTTC.

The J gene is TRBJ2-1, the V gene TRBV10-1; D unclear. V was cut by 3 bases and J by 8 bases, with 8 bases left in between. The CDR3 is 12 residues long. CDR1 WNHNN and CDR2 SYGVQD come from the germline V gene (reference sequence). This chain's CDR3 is CASSDSEDEQFF. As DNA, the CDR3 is TGCGCCAGCAGTGACTCCGAGGATGAGCAGTTCTTC.

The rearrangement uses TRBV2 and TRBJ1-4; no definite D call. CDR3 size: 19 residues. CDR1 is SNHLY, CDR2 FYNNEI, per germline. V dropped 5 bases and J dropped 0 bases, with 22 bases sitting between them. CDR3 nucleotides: TGTGCCAGCAGTCAGAGACGAAGAGTTATGGGAACAACTAATGAAAAACTGTTTTTT. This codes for CASSQRRRVMGTTNEKLFF.